This T cell receptor (beta chain) was sequenced during a study of PD-1 blockade in classical Hodgkin lymphoma. Study-wide context: Patients were dosed intravenously with nivolumab at 3 mg/kg every 2 weeks. Findings of the study overall: A significant rise in TCR diversity by C4D1 was seen for CD4+ but not CD8+ cells. When set against healthy donors, newly diagnosed patients were reported to show lower baseline TCR diversity. Those patients who began receiving nivolumab less than 1 year after ASCT had lower diversity, and they were excluded.

Regarding this clone: What it binds is not known.

Time point: cycle 4 day 1 (C4D1), after six to seven weeks of nivolumab. No patient escaped relapse after autologous stem cell transplantation, and brentuximab vedotin exposure varied. Germline CDR1 is MNHEY and CDR2 is SMNVEV (reference sequence). The CDR3 has 14 amino acids. J lost 4 bases, V lost 2 bases, and 4 bases had no gene match. Sequencing used immunoSEQ multiplex PCR; TCRdb keeps in-frame clones, though not all of them. The data hold some 100,000 clones, with roughly 91% observed a single time. This chain uses TRBV27 with TRBJ2-7; TRBD2 agrees at 8 bases. Sequencing was performed on peripheral blood mononuclear cells (PBMCs), taken before the fourth cycle of nivolumab. This TCR was sampled from a human donor with classical Hodgkin lymphoma. The CDR3, as DNA: TGTGCCAGCAGTTTAGGCCGGGAGGGTTACGAGCAGTACTTC. It yields the protein CASSLGREGYEQYF.